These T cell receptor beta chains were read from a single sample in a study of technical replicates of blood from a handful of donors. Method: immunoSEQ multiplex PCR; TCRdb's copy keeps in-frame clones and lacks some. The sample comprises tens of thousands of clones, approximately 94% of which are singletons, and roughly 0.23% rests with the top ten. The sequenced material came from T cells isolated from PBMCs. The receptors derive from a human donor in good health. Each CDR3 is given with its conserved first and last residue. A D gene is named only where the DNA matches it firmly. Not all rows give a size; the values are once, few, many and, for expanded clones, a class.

CASSGPRTSGYEQYF,TGTGCCAGCAGTGGACCGAGGACTAGCGGCTACGAGCAGTACTTC,TRBJ2-7,TRBD2,TRBV2,-
CASSDLDSNQPQHF,TGCGCCAGCAGTGACCTAGATAGCAATCAGCCCCAGCATTTT,TRBJ1-5,-,TRBV10-2,-
CASSLASGGYNEQFF,TGCGCCAGCAGCTTGGCTAGCGGGGGATACAATGAGCAGTTCTTC,TRBJ2-1,TRBD2,TRBV5-1,-
CASSVVGGLAASYNEQFF,TGTGCCAGCAGCGTAGTGGGGGGACTAGCGGCTTCCTACAATGAGCAGTTCTTC,TRBJ2-1,TRBD2,TRBV9,-
CASSLLTWGDTEAFF,TGTGCCAGCAGCCTTTTAACATGGGGAGACACTGAAGCTTTCTTT,TRBJ1-1,-,TRBV14,-
CASSPLKLLGEKLFF,TGTGCCAGCAGTCCCTTGAAGCTCCTAGGAGAAAAACTGTTTTTT,TRBJ1-4,-,TRBV7-9,-
CASSIGGGRGQPQHF,TGTGCCAGTAGTATAGGAGGAGGGAGGGGTCAGCCCCAGCATTTT,TRBJ1-5,-,TRBV19,-
CASSDDSNTGELFF,TGCGCCAGCAGTGACGACAGTAACACCGGGGAGCTGTTTTTT,TRBJ2-2,-,TRBV10-1,-
CASSQVRLAGGAYF,TGCGCCAGCAGCCAAGTAAGGCTAGCGGGAGGTGCGTACTTC,TRBJ2-7,TRBD2,TRBV4-1,-
CASSYRDTDTQYF,TGTGCCAGCAGTTACCGGGACACAGATACGCAGTATTTT,TRBJ2-3,-,TRBV6-5,-
CASSRGETSGDEQFF,TGCGCCAGCAGCCGGGGGGAGACGTCCGGCGATGAGCAGTTCTTC,TRBJ2-1,TRBD2,TRBV5-1,-
CAISEMTGGPYEQYF,TGTGCCATCAGTGAGATGACAGGAGGTCCGTACGAGCAGTACTTC,TRBJ2-7,-,TRBV10-3,-
CASRYTSGGGDTQYF,TGTGCCAGCAGGTATACTAGCGGAGGGGGAGATACGCAGTATTTT,TRBJ2-3,TRBD2,TRBV14,-
CASSLNVLQGYEQYF,TGTGCCAGCAGTTTAAATGTGTTACAGGGCTACGAGCAGTACTTC,TRBJ2-7,-,TRBV28,-
CASSQTRQGLDNEQFF,TGTGCCAGCAGCCAAACTCGACAGGGACTAGACAATGAGCAGTTCTTC,TRBJ2-1,-,TRBV21-1,-
CASSLTGTGRTEAFF,TGTGCCAGCAGCTTAACCGGGACAGGGAGGACTGAAGCTTTCTTT,TRBJ1-1,TRBD1,TRBV7-3,-
CASSLQGSGQPQHF,TGTGCCAGCAGCCTACAGGGATCAGGGCAGCCCCAGCATTTT,TRBJ1-5,-,TRBV28,-
CASSFLGSSYNEQFF,TGTGCCAGCAGCTTTCTGGGGAGCTCCTACAATGAGCAGTTCTTC,TRBJ2-1,-,TRBV11-2,-
CASSLGGDTEAFF,TGTGCCAGCAGCCTCGGGGGGGACACTGAAGCTTTCTTT,TRBJ1-1,-,TRBV9,-
CSVELMTSGSSYNEQFF,TGCAGCGTTGAACTAATGACTAGCGGTAGCTCCTACAATGAGCAGTTCTTC,TRBJ2-1,TRBD2,TRBV29-1,-
CSVLRDLGNTIYF,TGCAGCGTTCTCAGGGATTTGGGAAACACCATATATTTT,TRBJ1-3,-,TRBV29-1,-
CASSLLQGRNYGYTF,TGTGCCAGCAGCTTGTTGCAGGGCAGAAACTATGGCTACACCTTC,TRBJ1-2,-,TRBV5-4,once
CASSLVGAGVDEQYF,TGTGCTAGCAGCTTAGTCGGCGCAGGGGTGGACGAGCAGTACTTC,TRBJ2-7,-,TRBV7-7,-
CSVASRLAYEQYF,TGCAGCGTTGCTAGTAGACTGGCCTACGAGCAGTACTTC,TRBJ2-7,-,TRBV29-1,-
CASSLGAGTNYGYTF,TGCGCCAGCAGCCTAGGAGCGGGGACTAACTATGGCTACACCTTC,TRBJ1-2,-,TRBV4-1,-
CASSSPVYEQYF,TGTGCCAGCAGTTCTCCGGTCTACGAGCAGTACTTC,TRBJ2-7,-,TRBV6-5,-
CSVVGAGEAFF,TGCAGCGTTGTGGGGGCCGGTGAAGCTTTCTTT,TRBJ1-1,-,TRBV29-1,few
CASIFLDRGVMSNQPQHF,TGTGCCAGTATCTTCCTGGACAGGGGGGTTATGAGCAATCAGCCCCAGCATTTT,TRBJ1-5,TRBD1,TRBV19,-
CASSPPGATSAYNEQFF,TGTGCCAGTAGTCCACCTGGCGCGACTAGCGCGTACAATGAGCAGTTCTTC,TRBJ2-1,TRBD2,TRBV19,-
CASSQGSGQGFEKLFF,TGTGCCAGCAGCCAGGGATCCGGACAGGGGTTTGAAAAACTGTTTTTT,TRBJ1-4,TRBD1,TRBV4-2,-
CASSFIEAKNTEAFF,TGTGCCAGCAGCTTTATCGAGGCGAAGAACACTGAAGCTTTCTTT,TRBJ1-1,-,TRBV5-6,-